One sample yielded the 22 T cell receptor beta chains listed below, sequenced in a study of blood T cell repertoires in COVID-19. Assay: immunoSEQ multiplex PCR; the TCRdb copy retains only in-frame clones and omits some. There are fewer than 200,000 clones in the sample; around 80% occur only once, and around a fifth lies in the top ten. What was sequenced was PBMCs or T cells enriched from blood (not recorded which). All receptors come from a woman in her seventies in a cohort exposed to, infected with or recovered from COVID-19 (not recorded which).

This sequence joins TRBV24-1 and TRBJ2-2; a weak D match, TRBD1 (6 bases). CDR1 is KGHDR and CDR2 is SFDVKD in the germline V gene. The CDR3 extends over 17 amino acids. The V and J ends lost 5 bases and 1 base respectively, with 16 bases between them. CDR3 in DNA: TGTGCCACCAGTGGAGCGCCGGGGACACTGAACACCGGGGAGCTGTTTTTT. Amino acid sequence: CATSGAPGTLNTGELFF.

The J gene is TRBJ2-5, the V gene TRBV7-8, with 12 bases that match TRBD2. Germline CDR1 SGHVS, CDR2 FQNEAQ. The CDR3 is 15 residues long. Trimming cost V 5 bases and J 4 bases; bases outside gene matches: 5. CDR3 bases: TGTGCCAGCAGCCCAATACTAGCGGGAGGAGAGACCCAGTACTTC. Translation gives CASSPILAGGETQYF.

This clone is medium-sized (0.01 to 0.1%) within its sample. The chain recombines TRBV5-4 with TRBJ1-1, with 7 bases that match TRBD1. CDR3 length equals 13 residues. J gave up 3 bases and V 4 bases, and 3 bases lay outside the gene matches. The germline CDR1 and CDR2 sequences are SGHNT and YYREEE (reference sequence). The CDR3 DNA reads TGTGCCAGCAGCACCGACAGGGACACTGAAGCTTTCTTT. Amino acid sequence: CASSTDRDTEAFF.

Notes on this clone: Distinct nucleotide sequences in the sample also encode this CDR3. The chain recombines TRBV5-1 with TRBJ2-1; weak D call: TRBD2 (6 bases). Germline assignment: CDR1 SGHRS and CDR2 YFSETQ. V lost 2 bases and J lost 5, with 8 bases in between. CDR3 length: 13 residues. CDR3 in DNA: TGCGCCAGCAGCTTAGCGGGCGACAATGAGCAGTTCTTC. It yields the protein CASSLAGDNEQFF.

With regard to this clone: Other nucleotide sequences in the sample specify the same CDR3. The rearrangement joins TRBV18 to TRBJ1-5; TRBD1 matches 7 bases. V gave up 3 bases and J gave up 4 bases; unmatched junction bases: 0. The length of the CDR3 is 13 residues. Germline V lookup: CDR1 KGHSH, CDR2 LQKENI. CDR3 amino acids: CASSPDRNQPQHF. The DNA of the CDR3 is TGTGCCAGCTCACCGGACAGGAATCAGCCCCAGCATTTT.

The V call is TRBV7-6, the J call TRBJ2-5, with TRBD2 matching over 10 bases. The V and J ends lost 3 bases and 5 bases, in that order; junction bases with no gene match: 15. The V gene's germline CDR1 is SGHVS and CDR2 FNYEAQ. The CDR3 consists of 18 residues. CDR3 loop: CASSFGWTSGSGGETQYF. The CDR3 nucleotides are TGTGCCAGCAGCTTTGGCTGGACTAGCGGCTCGGGGGGTGAGACCCAGTACTTC.

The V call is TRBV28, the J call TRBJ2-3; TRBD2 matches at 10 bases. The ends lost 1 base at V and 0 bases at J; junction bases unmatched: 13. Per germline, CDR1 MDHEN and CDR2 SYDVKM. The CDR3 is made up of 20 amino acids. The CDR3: CASSLLVLGLANTSTDTQYF. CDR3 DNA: TGTGCCAGCAGTTTATTGGTCCTGGGACTAGCGAATACTAGCACAGATACGCAGTATTTT.

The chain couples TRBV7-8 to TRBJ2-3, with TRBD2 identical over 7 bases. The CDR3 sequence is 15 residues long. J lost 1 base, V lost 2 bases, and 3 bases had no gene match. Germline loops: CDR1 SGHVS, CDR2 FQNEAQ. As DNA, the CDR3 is TGTGCCAGCAGCTTAATGGGGAGGGGCACAGATACGCAGTATTTT. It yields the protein CASSLMGRGTDTQYF.

CDR3 protein: CASSTKSTGGEQFF. CDR3 in DNA: TGCGCCAGCAGCACGAAATCTACCGGGGGGGAGCAGTTCTTC. The chain carries TRBV4-1 and TRBJ2-1; 7 bases are a match to TRBD2. Per germline, CDR1 MGHRA and CDR2 YSYEKL. This CDR3 spans 14 amino acids. The V gene end was trimmed by 5 bases and the J gene end by 10 bases; junction bases not matched to a gene: 11.

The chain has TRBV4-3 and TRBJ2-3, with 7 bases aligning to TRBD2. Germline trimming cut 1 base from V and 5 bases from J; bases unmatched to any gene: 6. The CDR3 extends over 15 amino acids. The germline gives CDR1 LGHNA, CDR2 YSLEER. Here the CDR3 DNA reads TGCGCCAGCAGCCAAGGAAGTGGGAGGGAAGATACGCAGTATTTT. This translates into CASSQGSGREDTQYF.

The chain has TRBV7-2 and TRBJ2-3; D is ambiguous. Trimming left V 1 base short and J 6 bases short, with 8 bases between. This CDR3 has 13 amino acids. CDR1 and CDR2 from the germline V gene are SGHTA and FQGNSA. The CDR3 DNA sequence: TGTGCCAGCAGCTTAGGGTTCGGGGATACGCAGTATTTT. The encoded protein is CASSLGFGDTQYF.

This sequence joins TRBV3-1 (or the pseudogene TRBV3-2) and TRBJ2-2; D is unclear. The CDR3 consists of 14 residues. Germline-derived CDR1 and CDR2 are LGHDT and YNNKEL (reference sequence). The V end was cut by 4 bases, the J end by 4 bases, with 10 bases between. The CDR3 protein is CASSPTLPTGELFF. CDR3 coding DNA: TGTGCCAGCAGCCCTACCCTCCCCACCGGGGAGCTGTTTTTT.

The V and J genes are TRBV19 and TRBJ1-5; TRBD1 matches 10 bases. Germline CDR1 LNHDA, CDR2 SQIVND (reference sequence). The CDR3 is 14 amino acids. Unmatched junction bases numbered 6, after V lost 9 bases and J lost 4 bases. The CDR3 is CASSGTGENQPQHF. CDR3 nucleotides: TGTGCCAGCTCCGGGACAGGGGAAAATCAGCCCCAGCATTTT.

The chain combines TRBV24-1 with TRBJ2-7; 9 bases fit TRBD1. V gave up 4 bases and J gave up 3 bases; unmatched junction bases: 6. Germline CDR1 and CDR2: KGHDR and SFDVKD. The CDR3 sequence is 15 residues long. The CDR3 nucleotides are TGTGCCACCAGTGACCATGGGACAGGGATCTACGAGCAGTACTTC. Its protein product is CATSDHGTGIYEQYF.

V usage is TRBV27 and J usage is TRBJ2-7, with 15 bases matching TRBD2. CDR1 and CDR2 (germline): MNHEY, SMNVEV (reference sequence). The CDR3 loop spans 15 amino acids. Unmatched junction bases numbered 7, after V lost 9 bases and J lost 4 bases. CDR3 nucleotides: TGTGCCAGTCGGACTAGCGGGAGGGTACGGTACGAGCAGTACTTC. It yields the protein CASRTSGRVRYEQYF.

CDR3 residues: CASMGLAGYEQFF. The DNA for the CDR3 is TGTGCCAGTATGGGACTAGCGGGCTATGAGCAGTTCTTC. This chain links TRBV19 with TRBJ2-1, with 12 bases identical to TRBD2. The CDR3 spans 13 residues. J was trimmed by 8 bases and V by 7 bases; bases with no gene match: 3. Germline V CDR1 and CDR2: LNHDA, SQIVND (reference sequence).

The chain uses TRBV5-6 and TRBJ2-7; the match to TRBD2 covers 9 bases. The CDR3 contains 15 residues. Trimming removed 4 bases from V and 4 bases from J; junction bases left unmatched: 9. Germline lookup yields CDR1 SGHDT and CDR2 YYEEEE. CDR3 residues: CASSKAGLAAYEQYF. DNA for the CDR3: TGTGCCAGCAGCAAAGCGGGACTAGCCGCGTACGAGCAGTACTTC.

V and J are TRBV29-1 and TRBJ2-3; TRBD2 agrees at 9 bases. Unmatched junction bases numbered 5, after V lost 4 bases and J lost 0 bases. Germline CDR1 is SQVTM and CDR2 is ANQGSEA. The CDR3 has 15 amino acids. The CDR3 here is CSVVLAGSSTDTQYF. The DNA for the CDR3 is TGCAGCGTTGTGCTAGCGGGGTCTAGCACAGATACGCAGTATTTT.

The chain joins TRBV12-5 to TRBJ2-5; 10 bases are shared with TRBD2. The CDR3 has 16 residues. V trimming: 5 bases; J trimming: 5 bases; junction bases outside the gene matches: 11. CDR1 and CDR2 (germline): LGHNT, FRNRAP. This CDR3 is CASGLGAGGPAETQYF. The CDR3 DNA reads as TGTGCTAGTGGTCTCGGAGCGGGAGGGCCGGCGGAGACCCAGTACTTC.

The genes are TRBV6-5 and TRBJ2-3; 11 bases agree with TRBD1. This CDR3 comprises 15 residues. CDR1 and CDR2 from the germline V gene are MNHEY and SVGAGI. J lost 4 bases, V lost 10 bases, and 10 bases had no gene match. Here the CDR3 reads CATRIPGQGADTQYF. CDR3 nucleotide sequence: TGTGCCACACGTATACCGGGACAGGGGGCAGATACGCAGTATTTT.

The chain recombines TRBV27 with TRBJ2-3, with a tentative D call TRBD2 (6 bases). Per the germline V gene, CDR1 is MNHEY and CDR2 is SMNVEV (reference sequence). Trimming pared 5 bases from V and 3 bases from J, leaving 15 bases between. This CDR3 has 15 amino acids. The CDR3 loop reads CASSPGIRGTDTQYF. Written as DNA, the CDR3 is TGTGCCAGCAGTCCTGGCATTCGGGGGACAGATACGCAGTATTTT.

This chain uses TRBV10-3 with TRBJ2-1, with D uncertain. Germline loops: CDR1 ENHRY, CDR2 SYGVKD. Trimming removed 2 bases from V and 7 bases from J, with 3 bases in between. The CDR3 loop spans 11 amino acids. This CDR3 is CAISERNEQFF. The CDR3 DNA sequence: TGTGCCATCAGTGAGCGTAATGAGCAGTTCTTC.